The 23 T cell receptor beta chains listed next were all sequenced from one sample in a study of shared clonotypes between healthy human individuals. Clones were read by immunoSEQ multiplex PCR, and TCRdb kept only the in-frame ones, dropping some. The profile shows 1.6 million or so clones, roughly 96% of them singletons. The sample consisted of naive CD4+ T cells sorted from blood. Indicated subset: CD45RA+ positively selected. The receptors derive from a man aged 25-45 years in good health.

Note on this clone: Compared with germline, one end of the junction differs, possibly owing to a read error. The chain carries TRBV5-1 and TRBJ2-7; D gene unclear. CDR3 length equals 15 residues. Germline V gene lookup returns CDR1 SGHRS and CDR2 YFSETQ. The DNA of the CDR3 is TGCGCCAGCAGCTCCCGGGCTAGTTTCTCCGACGAGCAGTACTTC. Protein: CASSSRASFSDEQYF.

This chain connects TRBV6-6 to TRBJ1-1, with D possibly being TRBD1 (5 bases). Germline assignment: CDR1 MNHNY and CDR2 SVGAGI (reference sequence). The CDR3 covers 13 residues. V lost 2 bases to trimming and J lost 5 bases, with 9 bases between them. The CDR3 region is CASSYRGWTEAFF. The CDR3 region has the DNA TGTGCCAGCAGTTACAGGGGATGGACTGAAGCTTTCTTT.

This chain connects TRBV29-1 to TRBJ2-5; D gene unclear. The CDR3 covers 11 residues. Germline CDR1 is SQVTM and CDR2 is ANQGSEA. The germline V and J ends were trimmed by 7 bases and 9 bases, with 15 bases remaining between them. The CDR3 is CSGTSIGSQYF. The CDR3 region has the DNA TGCAGCGGCACCTCGATCGGGTCCCAGTACTTC.

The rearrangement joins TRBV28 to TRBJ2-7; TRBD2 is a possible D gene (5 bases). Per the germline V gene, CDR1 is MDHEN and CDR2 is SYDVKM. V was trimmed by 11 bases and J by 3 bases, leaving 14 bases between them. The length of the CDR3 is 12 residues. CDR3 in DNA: TGTGCCTCCGGGATGCAGATCTACGAGCAGTACTTC. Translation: CASGMQIYEQYF.

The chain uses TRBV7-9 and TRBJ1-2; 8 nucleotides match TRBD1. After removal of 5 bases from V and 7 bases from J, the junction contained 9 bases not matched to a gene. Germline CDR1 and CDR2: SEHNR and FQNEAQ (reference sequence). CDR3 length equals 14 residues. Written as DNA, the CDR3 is TGTGCCAGCAGCCTAAATCAGGGGGCCGTTGGCTACACCTTC. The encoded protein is CASSLNQGAVGYTF.

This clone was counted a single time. The CDR3 coding sequence is TGCAGCGTTGTGGCAGGGGATACGCAGTATTTT. Protein: CSVVAGDTQYF. This chain uses TRBV29-1 with TRBJ2-3, with a tentative D call TRBD1 (5 bases). Trimming shortened V by 4 bases and J by 6 bases, and 8 bases separated the two germline ends. CDR1 is SQVTM and CDR2 is ANQGSEA in the germline V gene. There are 11 residues in the CDR3.

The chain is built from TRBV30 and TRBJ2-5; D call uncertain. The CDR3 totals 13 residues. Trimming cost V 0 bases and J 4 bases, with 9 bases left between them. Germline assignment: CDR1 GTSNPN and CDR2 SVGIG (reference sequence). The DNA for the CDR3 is TGTGCCTGGAGTGTACGGGTGGGAGAGACCCAGTACTTC. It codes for CAWSVRVGETQYF. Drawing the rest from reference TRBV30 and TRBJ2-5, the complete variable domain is SQTIHQWPATLVQPVGSPLSLECTVEGTSNPNLYWYRQAAGRGLQLLFYSVGIGQISSEVPQNLSASRPQDRQFILSSKKLLLSDSGFYLCAWSVRVGETQYFGPGTRLLVL.

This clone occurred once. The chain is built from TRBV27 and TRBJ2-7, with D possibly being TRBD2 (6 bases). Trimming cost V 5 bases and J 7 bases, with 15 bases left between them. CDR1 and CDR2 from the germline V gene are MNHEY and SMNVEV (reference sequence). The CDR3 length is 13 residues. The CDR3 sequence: CASSRGGAWEQYF. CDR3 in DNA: TGTGCCAGCAGTCGTGGCGGGGCTTGGGAGCAGTACTTC.

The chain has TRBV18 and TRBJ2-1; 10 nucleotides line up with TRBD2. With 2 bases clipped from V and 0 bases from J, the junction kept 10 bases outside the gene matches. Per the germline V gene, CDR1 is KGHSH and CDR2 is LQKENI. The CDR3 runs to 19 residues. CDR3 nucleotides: TGTGCCAGCTCACCAAACAGACTAGCGGGTGGGAACTCCTACAATGAGCAGTTCTTC. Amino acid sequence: CASSPNRLAGGNSYNEQFF.

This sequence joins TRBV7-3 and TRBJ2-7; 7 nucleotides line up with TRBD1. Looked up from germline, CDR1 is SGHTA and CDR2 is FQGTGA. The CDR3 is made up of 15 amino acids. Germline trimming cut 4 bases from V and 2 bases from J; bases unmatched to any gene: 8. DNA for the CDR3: TGTGCCAGCAGCTCCTACGGGACAGCGCCCTACGAGCAGTACTTC. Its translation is CASSSYGTAPYEQYF. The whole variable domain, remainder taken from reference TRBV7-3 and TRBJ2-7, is GAGVSQTPSNKVTEKGKYVELRCDPISGHTALYWYRQSLGQGPEFLIYFQGTGAADDSGLPNDRFFAVRPEGSVSTLKIQRTERGDSAVYLCASSSYGTAPYEQYFGPGTRLTVT.

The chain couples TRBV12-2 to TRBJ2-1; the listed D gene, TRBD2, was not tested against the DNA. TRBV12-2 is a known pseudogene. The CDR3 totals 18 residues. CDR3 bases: TGTGCAAGTCGCCCCCCGAACGAGGGACTAAGCTCCTACAATGAGCAGTTCTTC. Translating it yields CASRPPNEGLSSYNEQFF.

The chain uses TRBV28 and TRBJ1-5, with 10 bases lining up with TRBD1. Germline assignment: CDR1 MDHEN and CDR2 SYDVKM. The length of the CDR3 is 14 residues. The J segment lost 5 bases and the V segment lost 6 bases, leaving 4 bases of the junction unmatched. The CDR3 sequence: CASRSGTGDQPQHF. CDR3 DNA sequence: TGTGCCAGCAGGTCTGGGACAGGGGATCAGCCCCAGCATTTT. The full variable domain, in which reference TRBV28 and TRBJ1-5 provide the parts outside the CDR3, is DVKVTQSSRYLVKRTGEKVFLECVQDMDHENMFWYRQDPGLGLRLIYFSYDVKMKEKGDIPEGYSVSREKKERFSLILESASTNQTSMYLCASRSGTGDQPQHFGDGTRLSIL.

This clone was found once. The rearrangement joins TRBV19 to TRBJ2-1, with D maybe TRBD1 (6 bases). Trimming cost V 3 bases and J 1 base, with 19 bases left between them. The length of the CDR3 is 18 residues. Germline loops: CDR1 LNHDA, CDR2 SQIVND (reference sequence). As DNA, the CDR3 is TGTGCCAGTAGTATGTTGAGACAGGCGATAACGTCCTACAATGAGCAGTTCTTC. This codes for CASSMLRQAITSYNEQFF.

As DNA, the CDR3 is TGCAGCGTGGGGAACGACAGGGACTATGGCTACACCTTC. It encodes CSVGNDRDYGYTF. The chain recombines TRBV29-1 with TRBJ1-2; the match to TRBD1 covers 7 bases. V lost 6 bases to trimming and J lost 3 bases; unmatched junction nucleotides: 7. The CDR3 covers 13 residues. CDR1 SQVTM and CDR2 ANQGSEA come from the germline V gene.

The CDR3 nucleotides are TGTGCCAGCAGCTTTTCCCGCCAGTTGAACAATCAGCCCCAGCATTTT. Its protein product is CASSFSRQLNNQPQHF. The chain carries TRBV5-6 and TRBJ1-5; D is unresolved. V was cut by 2 bases and J by 3 bases, with 15 bases left in between. Germline CDR1 reads SGHDT; CDR2 reads YYEEEE. This CDR3 is built from 16 residues.

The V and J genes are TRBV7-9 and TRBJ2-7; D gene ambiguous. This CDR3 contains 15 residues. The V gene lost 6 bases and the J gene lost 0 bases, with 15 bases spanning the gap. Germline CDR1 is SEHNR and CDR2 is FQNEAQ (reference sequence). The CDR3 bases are TGTGCCAGCAGTTGGACCCGGACCTTCTCCTACGAGCAGTACTTC. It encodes CASSWTRTFSYEQYF.

CDR3 DNA sequence: TGTGCCAGCACCCTGTCCAAAAGTTACCATGAGCAGTTCTTC. Translated, it gives CASTLSKSYHEQFF. The chain recombines TRBV7-2 with TRBJ2-1; D unclear. Trimming removed 7 bases at V and 8 bases at J, with 18 bases between. This CDR3 comprises 14 residues. Germline CDR1 reads SGHTA; CDR2 reads FQGNSA. Full variable domain (remainder filled in from reference TRBV7-2 and TRBJ2-1): GAGVSQSPSNKVTEKGKDVELRCDPISGHTALYWYRQSLGQGLEFLIYFQGNSAPDKSGLPSDRFSAERTGGSVSTLTIQRTQQEDSAVYLCASTLSKSYHEQFFGPGTRLTVL.

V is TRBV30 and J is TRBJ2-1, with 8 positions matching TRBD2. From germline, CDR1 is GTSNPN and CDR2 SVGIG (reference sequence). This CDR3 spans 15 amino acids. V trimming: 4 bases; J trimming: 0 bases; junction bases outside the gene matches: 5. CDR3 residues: CAWTGGLGSYNEQFF. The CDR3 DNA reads TGTGCCTGGACGGGGGGGTTGGGCTCCTACAATGAGCAGTTCTTC.

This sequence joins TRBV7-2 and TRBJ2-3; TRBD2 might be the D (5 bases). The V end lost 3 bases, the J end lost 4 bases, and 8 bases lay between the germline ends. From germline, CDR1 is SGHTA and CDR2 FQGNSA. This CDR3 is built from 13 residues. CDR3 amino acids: CASSFDYADTQYF. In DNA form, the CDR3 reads TGTGCCAGCAGCTTTGACTATGCAGATACGCAGTATTTT.

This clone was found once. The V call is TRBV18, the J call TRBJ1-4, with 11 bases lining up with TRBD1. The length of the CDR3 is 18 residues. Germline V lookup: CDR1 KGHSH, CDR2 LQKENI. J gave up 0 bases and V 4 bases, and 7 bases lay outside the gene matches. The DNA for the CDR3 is TGTGCCAGCTCACGGGACAGGGGGTCGGTTACAACTAATGAAAAACTGTTTTTT. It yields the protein CASSRDRGSVTTNEKLFF. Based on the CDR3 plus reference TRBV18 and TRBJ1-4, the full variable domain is NAGVMQNPRHLVRRRGQEARLRCSPMKGHSHVYWYRQLPEEGLKFMVYLQKENIIDESGMPKERFSAEFPKEGPSILRIQQVVRGDSAAYFCASSRDRGSVTTNEKLFFGSGTQLSVL.

CDR3 nucleotide sequence: TGTGCCAGCAGGAGAGACAGGGAGGCCAACTATGGCTACACCTTC. Amino acids: CASRRDREANYGYTF. V gene TRBV2 combines with J gene TRBJ1-2, with 7 bases fitting TRBD1. The CDR3 contains 15 residues. Trimming removed 6 bases from V and 2 bases from J; junction bases left unmatched: 9. Germline V gene sequence: CDR1 SNHLY, CDR2 FYNNEI.

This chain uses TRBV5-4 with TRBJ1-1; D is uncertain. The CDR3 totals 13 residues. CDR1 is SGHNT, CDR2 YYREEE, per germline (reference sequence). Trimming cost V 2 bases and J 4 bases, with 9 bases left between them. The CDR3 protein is CASSLRTGTEAFF. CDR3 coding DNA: TGTGCCAGCAGCTTAAGGACGGGCACTGAAGCTTTCTTT.

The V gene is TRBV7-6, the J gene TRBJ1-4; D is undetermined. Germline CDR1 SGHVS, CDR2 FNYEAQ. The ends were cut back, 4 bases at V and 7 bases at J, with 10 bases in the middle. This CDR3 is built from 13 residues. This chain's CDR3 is CASSSSRSEKLFF. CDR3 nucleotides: TGTGCCAGCAGCTCATCAAGATCTGAAAAACTGTTTTTT.